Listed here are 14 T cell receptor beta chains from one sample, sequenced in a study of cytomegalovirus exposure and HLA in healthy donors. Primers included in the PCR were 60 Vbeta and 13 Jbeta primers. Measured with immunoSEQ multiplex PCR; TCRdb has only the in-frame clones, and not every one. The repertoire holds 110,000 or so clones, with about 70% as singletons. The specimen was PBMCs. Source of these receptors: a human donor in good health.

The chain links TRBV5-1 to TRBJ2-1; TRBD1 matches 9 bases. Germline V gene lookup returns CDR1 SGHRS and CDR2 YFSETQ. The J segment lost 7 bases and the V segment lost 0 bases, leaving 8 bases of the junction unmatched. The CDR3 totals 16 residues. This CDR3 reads CASSLAPGTGSNEQFF. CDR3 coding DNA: TGCGCCAGCAGCTTGGCCCCCGGGACAGGGAGTAATGAGCAGTTCTTC. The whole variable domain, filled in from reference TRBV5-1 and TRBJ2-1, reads KAGVTQTPRYLIKTRGQQVTLSCSPISGHRSVSWYQQTPGQGLQFLFEYFSETQRNKGNFPGRFSGRQFSNSRSEMNVSTLELGDSALYLCASSLAPGTGSNEQFFGPGTRLTVL.

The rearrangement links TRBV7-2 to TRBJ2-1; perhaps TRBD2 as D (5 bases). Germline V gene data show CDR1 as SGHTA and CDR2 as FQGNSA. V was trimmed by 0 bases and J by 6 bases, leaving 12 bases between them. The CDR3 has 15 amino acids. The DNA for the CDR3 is TGTGCCAGCAGCTTAGCGCTTTGGAGGTTCAATGAGCAGTTCTTC. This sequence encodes CASSLALWRFNEQFF.

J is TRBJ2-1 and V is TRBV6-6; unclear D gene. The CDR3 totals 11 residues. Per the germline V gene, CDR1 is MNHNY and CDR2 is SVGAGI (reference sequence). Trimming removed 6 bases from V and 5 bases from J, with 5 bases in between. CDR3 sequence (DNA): TGTGCCAGCAGCAGAAACAATGAGCAGTTCTTC. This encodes CASSRNNEQFF.

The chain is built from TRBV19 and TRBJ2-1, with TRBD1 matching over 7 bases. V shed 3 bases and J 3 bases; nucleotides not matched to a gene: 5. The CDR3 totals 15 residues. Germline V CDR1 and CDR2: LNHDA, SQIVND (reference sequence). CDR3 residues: CASSMVRDSYNEQFF. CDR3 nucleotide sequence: TGTGCCAGTAGTATGGTAAGGGACAGCTACAATGAGCAGTTCTTC.

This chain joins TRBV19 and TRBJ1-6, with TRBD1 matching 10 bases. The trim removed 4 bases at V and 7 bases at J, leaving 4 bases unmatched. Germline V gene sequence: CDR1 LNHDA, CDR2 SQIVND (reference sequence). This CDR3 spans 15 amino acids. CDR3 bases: TGTGCCAGTAGTAGACGGACAGGGGGGAATTCACCCCTCCACTTT. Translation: CASSRRTGGNSPLHF.

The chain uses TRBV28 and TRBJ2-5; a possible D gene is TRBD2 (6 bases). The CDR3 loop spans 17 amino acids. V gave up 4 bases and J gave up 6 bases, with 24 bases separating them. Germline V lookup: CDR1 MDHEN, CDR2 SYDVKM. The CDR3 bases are TGTGCCAGCAGTTCTCGGGGTCAGGGAGGACCCATGAAGACCCAGTACTTC. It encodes CASSSRGQGGPMKTQYF.

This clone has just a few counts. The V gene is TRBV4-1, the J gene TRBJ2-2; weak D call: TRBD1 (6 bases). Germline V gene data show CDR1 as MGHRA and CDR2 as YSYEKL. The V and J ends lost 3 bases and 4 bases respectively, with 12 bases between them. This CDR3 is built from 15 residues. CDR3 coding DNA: TGCGCCAGCAGCCAGGGCAGGGGATCCACCGGGGAGCTGTTTTTT. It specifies CASSQGRGSTGELFF.

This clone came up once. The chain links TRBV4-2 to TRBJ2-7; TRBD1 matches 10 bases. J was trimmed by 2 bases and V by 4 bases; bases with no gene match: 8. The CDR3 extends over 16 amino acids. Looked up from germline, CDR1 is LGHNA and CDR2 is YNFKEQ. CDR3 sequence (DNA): TGTGCCAGCAGCCCCCAACCGGGGACAGGGGCCTACGAGCAGTACTTC. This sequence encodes CASSPQPGTGAYEQYF.

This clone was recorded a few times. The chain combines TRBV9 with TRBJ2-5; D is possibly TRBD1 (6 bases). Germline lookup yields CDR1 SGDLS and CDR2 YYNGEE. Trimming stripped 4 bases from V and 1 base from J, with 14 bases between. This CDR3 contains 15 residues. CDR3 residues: CASSRGQGFQETQYF. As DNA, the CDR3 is TGTGCCAGCAGCAGGGGACAAGGCTTCCAAGAGACCCAGTACTTC.

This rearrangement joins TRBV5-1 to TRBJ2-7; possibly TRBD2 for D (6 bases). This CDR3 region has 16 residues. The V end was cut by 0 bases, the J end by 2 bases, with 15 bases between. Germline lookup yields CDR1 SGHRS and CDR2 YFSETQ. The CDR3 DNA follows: TGCGCCAGCAGCTTGGGGGCCCCCGGGAGTACCTACGAGCAGTACTTC. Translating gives CASSLGAPGSTYEQYF.

This CDR3 reads CSVGQEGGIRFNTEAFF. The CDR3 DNA sequence: TGCAGCGTTGGGCAAGAGGGGGGGATTCGTTTCAACACTGAAGCTTTCTTT. The gene calls are TRBV29-1 and TRBJ1-1, with D possibly matching TRBD1 (6 bases). Trimming took 4 bases from V and 2 from J, leaving 23 bases between them. Germline V gene data show CDR1 as SQVTM and CDR2 as ANQGSEA. The CDR3 runs 17 residues. The variable domain in full, with the rest retrieved from reference TRBV29-1 and TRBJ1-1, is SAVISQKPSRDICQRGTSLTIQCQVDSQVTMMFWYRQQPGQSLTLIATANQGSEATYESGFVIDKFPISRPNLTFSTLTVSNMSPEDSSIYLCSVGQEGGIRFNTEAFFGQGTRLTVV.

The CDR3 is CASSLFSGTLVYEQYF. In DNA form, the CDR3 reads TGTGCCAGCAGTTTATTTTCCGGGACACTTGTATACGAGCAGTACTTC. The rearrangement links TRBV27 to TRBJ2-7; possibly TRBD1 for D (6 bases). Germline V lookup: CDR1 MNHEY, CDR2 SMNVEV (reference sequence). CDR3 size: 16 residues. Trimming pared 1 base from V and 4 bases from J, leaving 17 bases between.

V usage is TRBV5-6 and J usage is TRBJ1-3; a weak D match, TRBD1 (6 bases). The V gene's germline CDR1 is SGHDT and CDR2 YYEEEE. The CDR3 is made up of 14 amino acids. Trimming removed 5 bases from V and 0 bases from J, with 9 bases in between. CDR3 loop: CASSETGSGNTIYF. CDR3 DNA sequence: TGTGCCAGCAGTGAGACAGGCTCTGGAAACACCATATATTTT.

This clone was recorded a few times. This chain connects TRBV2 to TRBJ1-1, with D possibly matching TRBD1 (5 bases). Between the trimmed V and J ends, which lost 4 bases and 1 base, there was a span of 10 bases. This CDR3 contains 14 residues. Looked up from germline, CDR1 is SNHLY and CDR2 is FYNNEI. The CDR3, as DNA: TGTGCCAGCAGTGGGACGACAGAGAACACTGAAGCTTTCTTT. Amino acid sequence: CASSGTTENTEAFF.